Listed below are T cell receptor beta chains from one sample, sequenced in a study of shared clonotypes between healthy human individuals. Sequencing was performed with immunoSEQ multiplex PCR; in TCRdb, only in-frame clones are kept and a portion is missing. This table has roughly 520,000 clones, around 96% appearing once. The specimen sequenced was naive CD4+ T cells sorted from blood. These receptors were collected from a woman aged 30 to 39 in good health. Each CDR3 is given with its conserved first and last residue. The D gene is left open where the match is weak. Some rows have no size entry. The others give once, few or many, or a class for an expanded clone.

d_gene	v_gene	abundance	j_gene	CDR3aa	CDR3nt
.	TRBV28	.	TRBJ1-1	CASRTLNTEAFF	TGTGCCAGCAGAACGCTAAACACTGAAGCTTTCTTT
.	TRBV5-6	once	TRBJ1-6	CASSLMAGRNSPLHF	TGTGCCAGCAGCTTGATGGCAGGGAGGAATTCACCCCTCCACTTT
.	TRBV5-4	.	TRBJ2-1	CASNLNQGEQFF	TGTGCCAGCAACCTCAATCAGGGTGAGCAGTTCTTC
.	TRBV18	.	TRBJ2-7	CASSPGVPSGEEQYF	TGTGCCAGCTCACCTGGAGTTCCCTCAGGGGAAGAGCAGTACTTC
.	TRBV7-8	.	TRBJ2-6	CASSYGVGPGANVLTF	TGTGCCAGCAGCTACGGGGTAGGGCCTGGGGCCAACGTCCTGACTTTC
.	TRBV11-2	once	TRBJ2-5	CASSLVGRPAETQYF	TGTGCCAGCAGCTTAGTAGGACGGCCCGCAGAGACCCAGTACTTC
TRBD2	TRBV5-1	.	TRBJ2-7	CASSWTSGYDSYEQYF	TGCGCCAGCAGCTGGACTAGCGGGTATGACTCCTACGAGCAGTACTTC
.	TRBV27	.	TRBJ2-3	CASRLSNPTDTQYF	TGTGCCAGCAGACTATCCAACCCCACAGATACGCAGTATTTT
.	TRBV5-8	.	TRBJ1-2	CASSLGQGLGGYTF	TGTGCCAGCAGCTTGGGGCAGGGGCTGGGAGGCTACACCTTC
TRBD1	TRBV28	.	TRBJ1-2	CASSAQGAEGYTF	TGTGCCAGCAGTGCGCAGGGGGCTGAAGGCTACACCTTC
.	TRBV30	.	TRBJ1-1	CAWSEHLLNTEAFF	TGTGCCTGGAGTGAACACTTATTGAACACTGAAGCTTTCTTT
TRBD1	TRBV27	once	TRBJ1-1	CASEGPGQQNTEAFF	TGTGCCAGCGAGGGGCCGGGACAGCAGAACACTGAAGCTTTCTTT
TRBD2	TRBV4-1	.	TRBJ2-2	CASSQVGGRNTGELFF	TGCGCCAGCAGCCAAGTTGGCGGGAGGAACACCGGGGAGCTGTTTTTT
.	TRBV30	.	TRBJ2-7	CAWSGGQTYEQYF	TGTGCCTGGAGTGGTGGACAGACGTACGAGCAGTACTTC
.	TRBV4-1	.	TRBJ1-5	CASSQVPRSNQPQHF	TGCGCCAGCAGCCAAGTACCACGGAGCAATCAGCCCCAGCATTTT
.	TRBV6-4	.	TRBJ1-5	CASSEVLILSRGYSNQPQHF	TGTGCCAGCAGTGAAGTCCTTATATTATCCAGGGGTTATAGCAATCAGCCCCAGCATTTT
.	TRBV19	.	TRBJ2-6	CASSSGVSGANVLTF	TGTGCCAGTAGCTCAGGGGTTTCTGGGGCCAACGTCCTGACTTTC
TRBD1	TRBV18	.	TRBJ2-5	CASSKTGVQETQYF	TGTGCCAGCTCAAAGACAGGGGTCCAAGAGACCCAGTACTTC
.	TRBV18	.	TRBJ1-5	CASSPQGPQGNQPQHF	TGTGCCAGCTCACCCCAGGGACCGCAGGGCAATCAGCCCCAGCATTTT
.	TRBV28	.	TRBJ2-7	CASTVTRGLGEQYF	TGTGCCAGCACCGTAACTAGGGGCCTGGGCGAGCAGTACTTC
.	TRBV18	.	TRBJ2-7	CASSSTGTNYEQYF	TGTGCCAGCTCATCGACAGGGACTAACTACGAGCAGTACTTC
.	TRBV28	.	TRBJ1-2	CASKLGNYGYTF	TGTGCCAGCAAGTTGGGTAACTATGGCTACACCTTC
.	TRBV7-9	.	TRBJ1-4	CASSKTGLGEKLFF	TGTGCCAGCAGTAAGACAGGACTCGGTGAAAAACTGTTTTTT
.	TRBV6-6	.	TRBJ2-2	CASSYSGPTGELFF	TGTGCCAGCAGTTACTCCGGGCCCACCGGGGAGCTGTTTTTT
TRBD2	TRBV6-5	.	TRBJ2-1	CASRRTSGSYEQFF	TGTGCCAGCAGAAGGACTAGCGGGTCCTATGAGCAGTTCTTC
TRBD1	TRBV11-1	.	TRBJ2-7	CASSFTGAWSLYEQYF	TGTGCCAGCAGCTTTACAGGGGCCTGGTCCCTCTACGAGCAGTACTTC
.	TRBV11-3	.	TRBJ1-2	CASSLDFGKPYTF	TGTGCCAGCAGCTTAGATTTCGGCAAACCCTACACCTTC
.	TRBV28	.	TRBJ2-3	CASSPGTFLTDTQYF	TGTGCCAGCAGTCCCGGGACTTTCCTCACAGATACGCAGTATTTT
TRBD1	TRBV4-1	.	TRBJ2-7	CASSQREGASYEQYF	TGCGCCAGCAGCCAAAGAGAGGGGGCCTCCTACGAGCAGTACTTC
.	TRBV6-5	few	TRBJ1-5	CASSLDGPNQPQHF	TGTGCCAGCAGTCTGGACGGACCCAATCAGCCCCAGCATTTT
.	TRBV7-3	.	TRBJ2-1	CASSLTSQTRSYNEQFF	TGTGCCAGCAGCTTAACTTCCCAGACTCGGTCCTACAATGAGCAGTTCTTC
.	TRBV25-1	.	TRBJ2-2	CASSESRMNTGELFF	TGTGCCAGCAGTGAATCGAGGATGAACACCGGGGAGCTGTTTTTT
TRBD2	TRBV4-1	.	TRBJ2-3	CASSHQLAGATDTQYF	TGCGCCAGCAGCCACCAACTAGCGGGGGCGACGGATACGCAGTATTTT
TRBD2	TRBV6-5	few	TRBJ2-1	CASSRTSGRYEQFF	TGTGCCAGCAGCAGGACTAGCGGGAGGTATGAGCAGTTCTTC
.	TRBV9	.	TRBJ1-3	CASSVTGHDTIYF	TGTGCCAGCAGCGTCACAGGACACGACACCATATATTTT
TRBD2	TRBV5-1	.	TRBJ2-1	CASSLAGTTINEQFF	TGCGCCAGCAGCTTGGCCGGGACTACCATCAATGAGCAGTTCTTC
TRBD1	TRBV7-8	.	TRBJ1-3	CASSLGTGGNTIYF	TGTGCCAGCAGCTTAGGGACAGGTGGAAACACCATATATTTT
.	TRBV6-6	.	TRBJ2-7	CASSPGAGYSEQYF	TGTGCCAGCAGCCCAGGGGCCGGGTATAGCGAGCAGTACTTC
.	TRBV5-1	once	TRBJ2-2	CASSYGTQNTGELFF	TGCGCCAGCAGCTACGGGACTCAAAACACCGGGGAGCTGTTTTTT
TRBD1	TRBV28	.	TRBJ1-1	CASSLGTTGGTEAFF	TGTGCCAGCAGTTTAGGGACGACAGGGGGGACTGAAGCTTTCTTT
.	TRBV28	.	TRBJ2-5	CASSPSVGLLQYF	TGTGCCAGCAGTCCCAGTGTGGGGCTATTGCAGTACTTC
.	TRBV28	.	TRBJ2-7	CASRTTGDRQYF	TGTGCCAGCAGGACGACGGGTGATAGGCAGTACTTC
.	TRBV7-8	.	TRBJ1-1	CASSPVNTEAFF	TGTGCCAGCAGTCCGGTGAACACTGAAGCTTTCTTT
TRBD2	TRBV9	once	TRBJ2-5	CASSVELAGEEYF	TGTGCCAGCAGCGTAGAACTAGCGGGAGAGGAATACTTC
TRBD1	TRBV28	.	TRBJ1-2	CASNRVDRVYGYTF	TGTGCCAGCAACAGAGTGGACAGGGTATACGGCTACACCTTC
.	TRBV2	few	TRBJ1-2	CASSEMLLDGYTF	TGTGCCAGCAGTGAAATGCTCCTTGATGGCTACACCTTC
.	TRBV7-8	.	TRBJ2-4	CASSLVGGLAKNIQYF	TGTGCCAGCAGCTTAGTGGGGGGGCTGGCCAAAAACATTCAGTACTTC
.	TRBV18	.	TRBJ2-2	CASSPSGKGTGELFF	TGTGCCAGCTCACCATCAGGGAAGGGTACCGGGGAGCTGTTTTTT
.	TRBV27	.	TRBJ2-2	CASSPVWVANTGELFF	TGTGCCAGCAGCCCCGTATGGGTAGCGAACACCGGGGAGCTGTTTTTT
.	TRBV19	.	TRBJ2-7	CASSTGGVLAYEQYF	TGTGCCAGTAGTACAGGAGGGGTCCTTGCCTACGAGCAGTACTTC
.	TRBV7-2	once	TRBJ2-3	CASSSNLHTQYF	TGTGCCAGCAGCTCCAACTTGCATACGCAGTATTTT
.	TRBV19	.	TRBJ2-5	CASSTQGWQETQYF	TGTGCCAGTAGTACACAAGGTTGGCAAGAGACCCAGTACTTC
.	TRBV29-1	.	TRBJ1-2	CSVSTSVSSAGIGYTF	TGCAGCGTTTCAACGTCGGTATCCTCAGCAGGTATAGGCTACACCTTC